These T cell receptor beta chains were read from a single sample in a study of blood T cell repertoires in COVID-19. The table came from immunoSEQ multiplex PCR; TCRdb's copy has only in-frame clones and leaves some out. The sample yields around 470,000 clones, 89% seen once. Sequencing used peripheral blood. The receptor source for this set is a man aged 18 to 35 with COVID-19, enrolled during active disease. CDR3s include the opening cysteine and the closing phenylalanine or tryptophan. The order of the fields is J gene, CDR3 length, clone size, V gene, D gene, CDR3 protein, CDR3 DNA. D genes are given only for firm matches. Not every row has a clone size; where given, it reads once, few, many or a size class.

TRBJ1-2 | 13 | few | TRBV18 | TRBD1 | CASSPGQGLGYTF | TGTGCCAGCTCACCTGGACAGGGCTTAGGCTACACCTTC
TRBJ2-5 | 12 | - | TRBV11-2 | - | CASSLGSGTQYF | TGTGCCAGCAGCTTAGGCTCCGGGACCCAGTACTTC
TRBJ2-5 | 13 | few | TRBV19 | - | CASSIRQQETQYF | TGTGCCAGTAGTATTCGACAGCAAGAGACCCAGTACTTC
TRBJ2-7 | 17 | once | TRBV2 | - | CASSEMGLGDTRTGQYF | TGTGCCAGCAGTGAGATGGGGTTGGGAGACACACGTACGGGGCAGTACTTC
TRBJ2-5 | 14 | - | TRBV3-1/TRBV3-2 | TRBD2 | CASSHTAGATTQYF | TGTGCCAGCAGCCACACAGCGGGAGCCACGACCCAGTACTTC
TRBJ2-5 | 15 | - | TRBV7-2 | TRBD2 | CASSLSTSGSETQYF | TGTGCCAGCAGCTTAAGTACTAGCGGGAGCGAGACCCAGTACTTC
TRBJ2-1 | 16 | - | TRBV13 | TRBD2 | CASSPSGRALWNEQFF | TGTGCCAGCAGCCCCAGCGGGAGGGCCTTGTGGAATGAGCAGTTCTTC
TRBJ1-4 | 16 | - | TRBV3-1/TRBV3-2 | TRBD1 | CASSQGRGFANEKLFF | TGTGCCAGCAGCCAAGGCAGGGGGTTTGCTAATGAAAAACTGTTTTTT
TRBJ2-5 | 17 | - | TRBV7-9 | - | CASSPGLTDAFQETQYF | TGTGCCAGCAGCCCAGGTTTGACAGACGCTTTCCAAGAGACCCAGTACTTC
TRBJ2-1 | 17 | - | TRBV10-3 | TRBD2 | CAIRGTSGGSSGNEQFF | TGTGCCATCAGGGGGACTAGCGGGGGCAGTTCAGGGAATGAGCAGTTCTTC
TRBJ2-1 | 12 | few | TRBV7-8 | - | CASSLVAVEQFF | TGTGCCAGCAGCTTAGTAGCCGTTGAGCAGTTCTTC
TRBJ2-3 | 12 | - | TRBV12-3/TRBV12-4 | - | CASSLVVGTQYF | TGTGCCAGCAGCCTAGTGGTCGGTACGCAGTATTTT